One T cell receptor (beta chain) is described in this entry. Looked up from germline, CDR1 is MGHDK and CDR2 is SYGVNS. Trimming at V came to 1 base and at J to 11 bases, leaving 8 bases not matched to a gene. CDR3 length equals 15 residues. The study counted Cohort 3 donors as recovered given two negative PCRs, clearance, or symptom resolution. The protocol was immunoSEQ multiplex PCR, while the TCRdb copy is restricted to in-frame clones and leaves out a portion. The table records about 190,000 clones, 70% to 85% of them present only once. The data originate from a study of blood T cell repertoires in COVID-19.

The chain combines TRBV25-1 with TRBJ1-6, with 7 bases aligning to TRBD1. This TCR was recovered from a woman aged 50 to 65 who had recovered from COVID-19. Sequencing used PBMCs or T cells enriched from blood (not recorded which). The CDR3 nucleotides are TGTGCCAGCAGTGAATCCAGGGGGGCTACGACACCCCTCCACTTT. It codes for CASSESRGATTPLHF.